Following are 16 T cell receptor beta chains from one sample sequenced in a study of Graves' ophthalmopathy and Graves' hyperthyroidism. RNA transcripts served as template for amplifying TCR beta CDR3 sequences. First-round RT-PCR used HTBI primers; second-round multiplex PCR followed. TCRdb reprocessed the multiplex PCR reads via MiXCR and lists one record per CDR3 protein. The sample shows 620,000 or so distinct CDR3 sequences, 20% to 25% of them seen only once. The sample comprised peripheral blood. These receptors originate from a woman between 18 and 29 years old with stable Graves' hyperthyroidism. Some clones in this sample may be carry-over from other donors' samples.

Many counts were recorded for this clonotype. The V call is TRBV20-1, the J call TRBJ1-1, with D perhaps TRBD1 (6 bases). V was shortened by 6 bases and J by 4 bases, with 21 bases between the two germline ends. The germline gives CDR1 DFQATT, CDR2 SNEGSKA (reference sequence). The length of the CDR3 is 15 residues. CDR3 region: CSALQWGQWVTEAFF. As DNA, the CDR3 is TGCAGTGCACTTCAATGGGGGCAGTGGGTCACTGAAGCTTTCTTT.

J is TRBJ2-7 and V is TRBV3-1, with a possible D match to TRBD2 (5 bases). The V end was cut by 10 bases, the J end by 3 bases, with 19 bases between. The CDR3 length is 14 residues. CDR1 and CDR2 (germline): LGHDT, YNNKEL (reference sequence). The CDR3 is CATARTRSNYEQYF. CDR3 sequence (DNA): TGTGCCACCGCACGGACTCGATCAAACTACGAGCAGTACTTC.

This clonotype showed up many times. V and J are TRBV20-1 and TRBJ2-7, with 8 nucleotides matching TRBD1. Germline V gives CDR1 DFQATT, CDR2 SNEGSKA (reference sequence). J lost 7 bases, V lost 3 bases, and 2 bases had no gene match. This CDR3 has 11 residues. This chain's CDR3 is CSASRTGEQYF. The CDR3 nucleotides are TGCAGTGCTAGTAGGACAGGGGAGCAGTACTTC.

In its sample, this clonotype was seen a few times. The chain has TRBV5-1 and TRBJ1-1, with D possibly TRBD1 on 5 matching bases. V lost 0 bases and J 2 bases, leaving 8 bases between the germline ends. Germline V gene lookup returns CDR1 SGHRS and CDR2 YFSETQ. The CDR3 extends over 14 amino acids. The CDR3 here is CASSLGDFNTEAFF. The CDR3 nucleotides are TGCGCCAGCAGCTTGGGGGACTTCAACACTGAAGCTTTCTTT.

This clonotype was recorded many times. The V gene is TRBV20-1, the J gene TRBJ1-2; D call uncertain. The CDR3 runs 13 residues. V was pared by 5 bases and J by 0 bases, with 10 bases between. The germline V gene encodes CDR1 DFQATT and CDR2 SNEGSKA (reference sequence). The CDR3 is CSAETGANYGYTF. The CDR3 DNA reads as TGCAGTGCTGAGACGGGAGCTAACTATGGCTACACCTTC.

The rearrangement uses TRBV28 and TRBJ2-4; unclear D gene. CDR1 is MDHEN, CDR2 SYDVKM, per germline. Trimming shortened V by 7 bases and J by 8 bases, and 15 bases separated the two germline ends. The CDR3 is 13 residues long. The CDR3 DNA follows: TGTGCCAGCACCCCCATCGAGAAGTACATTCAGTACTTC. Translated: CASTPIEKYIQYF.

The CDR3 loop is CAISEAPNYEQYF. CDR3 in DNA: TGTGCCATCAGTGAGGCGCCGAATTACGAGCAGTACTTC. V usage is TRBV10-3 and J usage is TRBJ2-7; D unresolved. The germline V and J ends were trimmed by 2 bases and 4 bases, with 9 bases remaining between them. CDR3 length: 13 residues. The V gene's germline CDR1 is ENHRY and CDR2 SYGVKD.

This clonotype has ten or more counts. CDR3: CASSPNTGANSPLHF. For the CDR3, the DNA is TGTGCCAGCAGCCCCAACACAGGGGCTAATTCACCCCTCCACTTT. This chain connects TRBV7-3 to TRBJ1-6, with 7 bases identical to TRBD1. This CDR3 region has 15 residues. CDR1 is SGHTA and CDR2 is FQGTGA in the germline V gene. V trimming: 5 bases; J trimming: 6 bases; junction bases outside the gene matches: 7. The entire variable domain, with the rest obtained from reference TRBV7-3 and TRBJ1-6, is as follows: GAGVSQTPSNKVTEKGKYVELRCDPISGHTALYWYRQSLGQGPEFLIYFQGTGAADDSGLPNDRFFAVRPEGSVSTLKIQRTERGDSAVYLCASSPNTGANSPLHFGNGTRLTVT.

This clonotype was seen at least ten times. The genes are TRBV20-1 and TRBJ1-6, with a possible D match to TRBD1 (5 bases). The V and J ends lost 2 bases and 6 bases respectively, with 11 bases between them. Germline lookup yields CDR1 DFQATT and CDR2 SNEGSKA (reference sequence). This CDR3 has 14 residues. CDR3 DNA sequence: TGCAGTGCTAGACACGGGGACCCTAATTCACCCCTCCACTTT. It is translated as CSARHGDPNSPLHF.

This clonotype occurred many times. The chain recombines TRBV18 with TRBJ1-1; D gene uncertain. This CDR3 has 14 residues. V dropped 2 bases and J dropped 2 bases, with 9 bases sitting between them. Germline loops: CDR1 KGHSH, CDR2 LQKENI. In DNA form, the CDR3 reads TGTGCCAGCTCACCAACGGTCATCAACACTGAAGCTTTCTTT. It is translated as CASSPTVINTEAFF.

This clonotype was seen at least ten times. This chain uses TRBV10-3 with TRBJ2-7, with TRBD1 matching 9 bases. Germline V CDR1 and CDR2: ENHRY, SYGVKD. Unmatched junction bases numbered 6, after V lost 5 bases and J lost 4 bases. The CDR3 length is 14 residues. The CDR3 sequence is CAISSGTGTYEQYF. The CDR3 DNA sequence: TGTGCCATCAGTTCCGGGACAGGGACTTACGAGCAGTACTTC.

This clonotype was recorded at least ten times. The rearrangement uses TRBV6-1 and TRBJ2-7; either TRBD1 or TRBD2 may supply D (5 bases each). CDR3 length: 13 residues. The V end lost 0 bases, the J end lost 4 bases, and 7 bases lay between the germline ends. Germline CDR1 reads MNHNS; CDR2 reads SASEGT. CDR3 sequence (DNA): TGTGCCAGCAGTGAAGCGGGGGAGTACGAGCAGTACTTC. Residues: CASSEAGEYEQYF.

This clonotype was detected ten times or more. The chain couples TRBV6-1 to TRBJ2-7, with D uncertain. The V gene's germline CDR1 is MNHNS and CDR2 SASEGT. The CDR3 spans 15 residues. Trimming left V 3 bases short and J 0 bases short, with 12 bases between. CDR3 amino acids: CASSDLASSSYEQYF. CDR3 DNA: TGTGCCAGCAGTGATTTAGCTTCTAGCTCCTACGAGCAGTACTTC.

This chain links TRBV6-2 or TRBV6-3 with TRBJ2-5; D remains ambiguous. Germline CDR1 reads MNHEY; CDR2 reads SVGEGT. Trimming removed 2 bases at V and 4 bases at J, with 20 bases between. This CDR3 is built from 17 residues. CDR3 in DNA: TGTGCCAGCAGTTACCCTCAAACCAGAGGATATGGAGAGACCCAGTACTTC. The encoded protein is CASSYPQTRGYGETQYF.

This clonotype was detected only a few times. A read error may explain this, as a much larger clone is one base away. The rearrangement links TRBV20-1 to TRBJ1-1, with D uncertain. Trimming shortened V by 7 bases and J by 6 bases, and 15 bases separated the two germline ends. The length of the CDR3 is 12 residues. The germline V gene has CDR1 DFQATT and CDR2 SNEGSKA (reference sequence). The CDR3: CSGVPMGAEAFF. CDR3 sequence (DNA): TGCAGTGGTGTCCCGATGGGAGCTGAAGCTTTCTTT.

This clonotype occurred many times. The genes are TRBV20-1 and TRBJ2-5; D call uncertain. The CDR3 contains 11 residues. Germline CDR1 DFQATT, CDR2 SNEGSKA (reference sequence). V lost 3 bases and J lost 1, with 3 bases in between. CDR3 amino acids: CSASGQETQYF. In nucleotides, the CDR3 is TGCAGTGCTAGCGGCCAAGAGACCCAGTACTTC.